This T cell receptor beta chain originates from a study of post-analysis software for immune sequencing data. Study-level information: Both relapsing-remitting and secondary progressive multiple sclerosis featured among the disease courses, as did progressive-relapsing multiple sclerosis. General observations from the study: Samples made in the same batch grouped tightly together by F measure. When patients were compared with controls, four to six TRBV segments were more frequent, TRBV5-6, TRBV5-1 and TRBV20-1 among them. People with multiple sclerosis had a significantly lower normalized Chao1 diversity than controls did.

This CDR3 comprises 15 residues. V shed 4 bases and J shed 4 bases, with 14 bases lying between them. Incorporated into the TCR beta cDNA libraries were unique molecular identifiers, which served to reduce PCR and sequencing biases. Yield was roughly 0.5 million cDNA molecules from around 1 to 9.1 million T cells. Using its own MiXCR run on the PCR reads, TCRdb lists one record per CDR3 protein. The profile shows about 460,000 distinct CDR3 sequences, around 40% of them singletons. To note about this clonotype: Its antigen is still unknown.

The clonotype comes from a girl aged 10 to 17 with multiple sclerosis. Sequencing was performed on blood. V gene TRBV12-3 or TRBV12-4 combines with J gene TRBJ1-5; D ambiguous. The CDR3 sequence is CASSYNGEINQPQHF. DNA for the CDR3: TGTGCCAGCAGTTACAACGGGGAAATTAATCAGCCCCAGCATTTT.